Listed here are 11 T cell receptor beta chains from one sample, sequenced in a study of identical twins. From the 5' RACE reads, TCRdb called clonotypes with MiXCR, one entry per CDR3 protein. Seen here are 450,000 to 650,000 distinct CDR3 sequences, 13% to 15% observed once, and the top ten hold 0.44%. These same records also appear under a second study, on yellow fever vaccine responses in identical twins.

Sequencing input: CD4+ T cells sorted from blood. The origin of the receptors is a woman aged 18 to 35 in good health.

The DNA of the CDR3 is TGTGCCAGCAGCTTACCAACCGGGACTAGCGGCGGCGAGCAGTACTTC. It specifies CASSLPTGTSGGEQYF. This chain links TRBV7-8 with TRBJ2-7, with 11 positions matching TRBD2. There are 16 residues in the CDR3. Germline lookup yields CDR1 SGHVS and CDR2 FQNEAQ. V lost 2 bases to trimming and J lost 6 bases; unmatched junction nucleotides: 9.

J is TRBJ2-7 and V is TRBV28; D is unclear. Germline-derived CDR1 and CDR2 are MDHEN and SYDVKM. The CDR3 has 12 residues. The germline V and J ends were trimmed by 5 bases and 3 bases, with 8 bases remaining between them. This CDR3 is CASSPPYYEQYF. The DNA of the CDR3 is TGTGCCAGCAGTCCCCCCTACTACGAGCAGTACTTC.

The chain carries TRBV6-1 and TRBJ2-1; weak D call: TRBD2 (6 bases). Germline CDR1 MNHNS, CDR2 SASEGT. CDR3 length equals 14 residues. V was shortened by 7 bases and J by 4 bases, with 14 bases between the two germline ends. The CDR3 coding sequence is TGTGCCAGCAAGGAGACTAGTCTATACAATGAGCAGTTCTTC. It codes for CASKETSLYNEQFF.

This chain uses TRBV28 with TRBJ2-5; a possible D gene is TRBD2 (6 bases). Germline V CDR1 and CDR2: MDHEN, SYDVKM. The CDR3 consists of 15 residues. V was shortened by 7 bases and J by 5 bases, with 20 bases between the two germline ends. This CDR3 reads CASKSSGTPRETQYF. CDR3 sequence (DNA): TGTGCCAGCAAGTCTTCGGGGACTCCCAGGGAGACCCAGTACTTC.

The rearrangement joins TRBV28 to TRBJ2-1; 8 bases are shared with TRBD1. In germline, CDR1 is MDHEN, CDR2 SYDVKM. The CDR3 has 12 amino acids. V gave up 8 bases and J gave up 9 bases; unmatched junction bases: 6. CDR3 in DNA: TGTGCCAGCGGATGGACAGGGCTTGAGCAGTTCTTC. It codes for CASGWTGLEQFF. The full variable domain, in which reference TRBV28 and TRBJ2-1 provide the parts outside the CDR3, is DVKVTQSSRYLVKRTGEKVFLECVQDMDHENMFWYRQDPGLGLRLIYFSYDVKMKEKGDIPEGYSVSREKKERFSLILESASTNQTSMYLCASGWTGLEQFFGPGTRLTVL.

The chain is built from TRBV15 and TRBJ2-3; 9 positions agree with TRBD1. V dropped 9 bases and J dropped 5; count of bases not matched to a gene: 12. CDR1 is LNHNV, CDR2 YYDKDF, per germline (reference sequence). CDR3 size: 15 residues. The CDR3 here is CATRAGTGWEDTQYF. DNA for the CDR3: TGTGCCACGCGGGCCGGGACAGGGTGGGAAGATACGCAGTATTTT.

The chain has TRBV5-1 and TRBJ2-5, with D hard to call. Germline CDR1 SGHRS, CDR2 YFSETQ. V was trimmed by 0 bases and J by 6 bases, leaving 9 bases between them. The CDR3 is 13 residues long. CDR3 in amino acids: CASSLEARKTQYF. CDR3 coding DNA: TGCGCCAGCAGCTTGGAGGCAAGGAAGACCCAGTACTTC.

This clonotype was seen more than once but under ten times. This rearrangement joins TRBV10-3 to TRBJ2-1, with 12 bases matching TRBD2. The CDR3 loop spans 14 amino acids. V trimming: 6 bases; J trimming: 5 bases; junction bases outside the gene matches: 2. From germline, CDR1 is ENHRY and CDR2 SYGVKD. CDR3 sequence reads: CAISGLAGNNEQFF. The CDR3 bases are TGTGCCATCAGCGGACTAGCGGGAAACAATGAGCAGTTCTTC.

This clonotype was recorded many times. The chain links TRBV7-8 to TRBJ1-1; a weak D match, TRBD1 (5 bases). This CDR3 contains 15 residues. V shed 2 bases and J shed 7 bases, with 17 bases lying between them. CDR1 is SGHVS and CDR2 is FQNEAQ in the germline V gene. For the CDR3, the DNA is TGTGCCAGCAGCTTATCCTGGACCTCAGGGAGTGAAGCTTTCTTT. This encodes CASSLSWTSGSEAFF.

J is TRBJ2-3 and V is TRBV20-1, with D perhaps TRBD2 (6 bases). Looked up from germline, CDR1 is DFQATT and CDR2 is SNEGSKA (reference sequence). Trimming pared 3 bases from V and 2 bases from J, leaving 12 bases between. The CDR3 sequence is 14 residues long. The CDR3 sequence: CSARTRSNTDTQYF. In DNA, the CDR3 is TGCAGTGCTAGGACTAGATCTAACACAGATACGCAGTATTTT.

This clonotype was detected a few times. This sequence joins TRBV2 and TRBJ2-5; no reliable D call. Germline assignment: CDR1 SNHLY and CDR2 FYNNEI. The ends were cut back, 6 bases at V and 3 bases at J, with 14 bases in the middle. The CDR3 is 14 amino acids. The CDR3 loop is CASRIISVKETQYF. The CDR3 DNA is TGTGCCAGCAGAATCATTTCAGTAAAAGAGACCCAGTACTTC.